A selection of T cell receptor beta chains follows, all from one sample in a study of blood T cell repertoires in COVID-19. This table comes from immunoSEQ multiplex PCR, and its TCRdb copy is limited to in-frame clones, with some not included. In the table there are approximately 140,000 clones, roughly four fifths of which are singletons. The sample was peripheral blood. These receptors originate from a woman of 80 years or more in a cohort sampled during active or convalescent COVID-19. CDR3s include the opening cysteine and the closing phenylalanine or tryptophan. Each record gives: CDR3 DNA, CDR3 protein, J gene, D gene, clone size, V gene. D genes are given only for firm matches. Expanded clones get a size class; other rows say once, few or many, or leave the size out.

DNA: TGTGCCAGCAGTTACTATGGGACTAGCGGCGAAGATACGCAGTATTTT; CDR3: CASSYYGTSGEDTQYF; J: TRBJ2-3; D: TRBD2; size: -; V: TRBV6-6
DNA: TGTGCCAGCAGTTACCAGGGGAAAACTGAAGCTTTCTTT; CDR3: CASSYQGKTEAFF; J: TRBJ1-1; D: -; size: -; V: TRBV6-5
DNA: TGTGCCAGCAGTGGAACAGGGGTTGAGACCCAGTACTTC; CDR3: CASSGTGVETQYF; J: TRBJ2-5; D: TRBD1; size: -; V: TRBV2
DNA: TGTGCCAGCAGCTTAATGGGGACAAACAACTATGGCTACACCTTC; CDR3: CASSLMGTNNYGYTF; J: TRBJ1-2; D: -; size: few; V: TRBV7-3
DNA: TGTGCCAGCAGCCTGAGACTAGCACCCAATGAGCAGTTCTTC; CDR3: CASSLRLAPNEQFF; J: TRBJ2-1; D: TRBD2; size: few; V: TRBV5-5
DNA: TGTGCCAGCAGCTTAGAGGAGGGTTTGGAAAAACTGTTTTTT; CDR3: CASSLEEGLEKLFF; J: TRBJ1-4; D: -; size: -; V: TRBV7-9
DNA: TGTGCCAGCAGCTTAGCGGCCAGGGGGAACACTGAAGCTTTCTTT; CDR3: CASSLAARGNTEAFF; J: TRBJ1-1; D: -; size: -; V: TRBV7-9
DNA: TGTGCCAGCAGCCAAGGGATAGGCGGGAGCACAGATACGCAGTATTTT; CDR3: CASSQGIGGSTDTQYF; J: TRBJ2-3; D: -; size: -; V: TRBV14
DNA: TGTGCCAGCAGCTTGGTTCGCGGGCCGGCAGATACGCAGTATTTT; CDR3: CASSLVRGPADTQYF; J: TRBJ2-3; D: -; size: -; V: TRBV5-4
DNA: TGCGCCAGCAGCGAGGGTTCTGGAAACACCATATATTTT; CDR3: CASSEGSGNTIYF; J: TRBJ1-3; D: -; size: -; V: TRBV5-1
DNA: TGTGCCAGCAGTGAATACACTGGCACAGATACGCAGTATTTT; CDR3: CASSEYTGTDTQYF; J: TRBJ2-3; D: -; size: -; V: TRBV25-1
DNA: TGTGCCAGCAGTTTAAACAGGCATGGAAGCTTTAATCTCTTTCTCTTGCTTGGGGAGACCCAGTACTTC; CDR3: CASSLNRHGSFNLFLLLGETQYF; J: TRBJ2-5; D: -; size: -; V: TRBV27
DNA: TGTGCCAGCAGCCTGGGACAGACAATCACCGGGGAGCTGTTTTTT; CDR3: CASSLGQTITGELFF; J: TRBJ2-2; D: TRBD1; size: -; V: TRBV5-8
DNA: TGTGCCAGCTCCCGCGGCCGTGTGGAATCGGGCACTGAAGCTTTCTTT; CDR3: CASSRGRVESGTEAFF; J: TRBJ1-1; D: -; size: -; V: TRBV18
DNA: TGCGCCAGCAGCCAAGGGGACAGGGACTCAGATACGCAGTATTTT; CDR3: CASSQGDRDSDTQYF; J: TRBJ2-3; D: TRBD1; size: -; V: TRBV4-3
DNA: TGTGCCACCTCGGGACAGACGAACACCGGGGAGCTGTTTTTT; CDR3: CATSGQTNTGELFF; J: TRBJ2-2; D: TRBD1; size: -; V: TRBV19
DNA: TGTGCCAGTAGTACCCGGGACAGAAGATCTGGAAACACCATATATTTT; CDR3: CASSTRDRRSGNTIYF; J: TRBJ1-3; D: TRBD1; size: -; V: TRBV19
DNA: TGCGCCAGCATCTTGGACAGGGGAATTGGCGGGGAGCTGTTTTTT; CDR3: CASILDRGIGGELFF; J: TRBJ2-2; D: TRBD1; size: -; V: TRBV5-1